The 19 T cell receptor beta chains below were found in one sample sequenced in a study of PD-1 blockade in classical Hodgkin lymphoma (dated by TCRdb to 2018 to 2021). The library was produced with the immunoSEQ multiplex PCR assay. The clones in this table, taken by TCRdb from immuneACCESS, are in-frame only. Not every clone is retained; where verified, under half of the shortfall comes from an unresolved V gene, and the cause of the rest is unknown. For this sample there are almost 95,000 clones; under 85% appear just once. Over 15% of the sample lies in the top ten. According to the study, the label for this sample's time point signals: cycle 4 day 1 (C4D1), after six to seven weeks of nivolumab. All trial patients had relapsed after autologous stem cell transplantation, with cohorts A, B and C differing in prior brentuximab vedotin exposure. The sample consisted of peripheral blood mononuclear cells (PBMCs), taken before the fourth cycle of nivolumab. These receptors all come from a human donor with classical Hodgkin lymphoma.

This chain joins TRBV21-1 and TRBJ1-2. TRBV21-1 is flagged as a pseudogene. This CDR3 is built from 14 residues. The CDR3 DNA reads TGTGCCAGCAGCAAAGTGGGAGTACGTTATGGCTACACCTTC. It yields the protein CASSKVGVRYGYTF.

The CDR3 loop reads CASGLSVYEQYF. The CDR3 nucleotides read TGTGCTAGTGGTTTGTCAGTCTACGAGCAGTACTTC. The gene calls are TRBV12-5 and TRBJ2-7; D is unclear. Germline values: CDR1 LGHNT, CDR2 FRNRAP. CDR3 length: 12 residues. V was trimmed by 2 bases and J by 3 bases, leaving 5 bases between them.

This sequence joins TRBV19 and TRBJ1-1; 8 bases agree with TRBD1. Trimming cost V 3 bases and J 3 bases; bases outside gene matches: 6. The CDR3 consists of 15 residues. Germline CDR1 and CDR2: LNHDA and SQIVND (reference sequence). CDR3 region: CASSITGGSYTEAFF. In nucleotides, the CDR3 is TGTGCCAGTAGTATCACAGGGGGAAGCTACACTGAAGCTTTCTTT.

The J gene is TRBJ2-7, the V gene TRBV18; the match to TRBD1 covers 10 bases. Looked up from germline, CDR1 is KGHSH and CDR2 is LQKENI. V lost 4 bases to trimming and J lost 3 bases; unmatched junction nucleotides: 6. The CDR3 contains 15 residues. The CDR3 DNA sequence: TGTGCCAGCTCACATTGGACAGGGGGTGTCTACGAGCAGTACTTC. Translated, it gives CASSHWTGGVYEQYF.

Only one count was recorded for this clone. V gene TRBV10-3 combines with J gene TRBJ1-4, with TRBD1 as a possible D gene (5 bases). V lost 2 bases and J lost 7, with 17 bases in between. The germline gives CDR1 ENHRY, CDR2 SYGVKD. The CDR3 loop spans 16 amino acids. CDR3 protein: CAISEKPRGQGEKLFF. CDR3 coding DNA: TGTGCCATCAGTGAGAAGCCAAGGGGCCAGGGTGAAAAACTGTTTTTT.

The chain employs TRBV11-2 and TRBJ1-5, with 8 positions matching TRBD1. V was clipped by 5 bases and J by 1 base; unmatched bases: 4. The V gene's germline CDR1 is SGHAT and CDR2 FQNNGV. CDR3 length: 15 amino acids. For the CDR3, the DNA is TGTGCCAGCAGCCCCGACAGGGGCAGCAATCAGCCCCAGCATTTT. This codes for CASSPDRGSNQPQHF. The full variable domain, its missing parts supplied by reference TRBV11-2 and TRBJ1-5, is EAGVAQSPRYKIIEKRQSVAFWCNPISGHATLYWYQQILGQGPKLLIQFQNNGVVDDSQLPKDRFSAERLKGVDSTLKIQPAKLEDSAVYLCASSPDRGSNQPQHFGDGTRLSIL.

The chain carries TRBV9 and TRBJ2-7; D is tentatively TRBD1 or TRBD2 (6 bases each). The ends were cut back, 5 bases at V and 3 bases at J, with 15 bases in the middle. The CDR3 consists of 14 residues. Germline V CDR1 and CDR2: SGDLS, YYNGEE. CDR3 in DNA: TGTGCCAGCAGTAGGGGGGCTAGCCACTACGAGCAGTACTTC. This translates into CASSRGASHYEQYF.

This chain uses TRBV13 with TRBJ2-5; tentative D call: TRBD2 (6 bases). The CDR3 length is 13 residues. The V gene's germline CDR1 is PRHDT and CDR2 FYEKMQ (reference sequence). Trimming took off 3 bases at V and 4 bases at J, with 9 bases between the two ends. The DNA of the CDR3 is TGTGCCAGCAGCTTGGTGACTAGAGAGACCCAGTACTTC. It specifies CASSLVTRETQYF.

This clone appeared a few times. V is TRBV25-1 and J is TRBJ1-1, with unresolved D. The V end lost 6 bases, the J end lost 4 bases, and 18 bases lay between the germline ends. CDR1 MGHDK and CDR2 SYGVNS come from the germline V gene. The CDR3 consists of 15 residues. The CDR3 nucleotides read TGTGCCAGCAGGGAACTCACTGACATGGGCACTGAAGCTTTCTTT. Encoded protein: CASRELTDMGTEAFF.

This clone came up a few times. The chain couples TRBV4-2 to TRBJ2-5; 14 bases line up with TRBD2. From germline, CDR1 is LGHNA and CDR2 YNFKEQ. The ends lost 0 bases at V and 9 bases at J; junction bases unmatched: 6. The CDR3 contains 16 residues. CDR3 sequence: CASSQESGTSGSSQYF. The CDR3, as DNA: TGTGCCAGCAGCCAAGAATCGGGGACTAGCGGGAGTTCCCAGTACTTC.

This chain links TRBV7-9 with TRBJ1-2; D not certain. V shed 4 bases and J shed 4 bases, with 10 bases lying between them. Germline-derived CDR1 and CDR2 are SEHNR and FQNEAQ (reference sequence). The CDR3 is 13 amino acids. The CDR3 bases are TGTGCCAGCAGCTCCGGACTGTCCTATGGCTACACCTTC. Residues: CASSSGLSYGYTF.

The chain links TRBV10-3 to TRBJ2-2; a weak D match, TRBD2 (5 bases). This CDR3 has 16 residues. The V end was cut by 6 bases, the J end by 5 bases, with 19 bases between. Per the germline V gene, CDR1 is ENHRY and CDR2 is SYGVKD. The CDR3, as DNA: TGTGCCATCAGCGCGGGTTGGGCTACGGGGACCGGGGAGCTGTTTTTT. As protein: CAISAGWATGTGELFF.

The CDR3 DNA follows: TGTGCCAGCAGCTTCGGTGGTCCTCTTTACGAGCAGTACTTC. Translation gives CASSFGGPLYEQYF. The gene calls are TRBV5-8 and TRBJ2-7; unclear D gene. This CDR3 is built from 14 residues. V lost 2 bases and J lost 4, with 13 bases in between. CDR1 is SGHTS, CDR2 YDEGEE, per germline.

CDR3 region: CASSGENRAGELFF. The DNA of the CDR3 is TGCGCCAGCAGCGGGGAAAACAGAGCCGGGGAGCTGTTTTTT. This chain connects TRBV5-1 to TRBJ2-2; D gene uncertain. Germline V gene lookup returns CDR1 SGHRS and CDR2 YFSETQ. The CDR3 loop spans 14 amino acids. Trimming took off 4 bases at V and 6 bases at J, with 13 bases between the two ends.

This clone was picked up a small number of times. The chain recombines TRBV4-2 with TRBJ2-7; 11 bases align to TRBD2. This CDR3 has 17 amino acids. In germline, CDR1 is LGHNA, CDR2 YNFKEQ. The V segment lost 4 bases and the J segment 1 base; nucleotides outside the gene matches: 9. In DNA, the CDR3 is TGTGCCAGCAGCCCTCGATTAGCGGGAGGGCCGTCCTACGAGCAGTACTTC. Its translation is CASSPRLAGGPSYEQYF.

The chain uses TRBV5-1 and TRBJ2-5, with 15 bases fitting TRBD2. Trimming at V came to 4 bases and at J to 2 bases, leaving 0 bases not matched to a gene. The CDR3 has 15 amino acids. Germline V gene lookup returns CDR1 SGHRS and CDR2 YFSETQ. In DNA, the CDR3 is TGCGCCAGCAGCGGACTAGCGGGAGGGCAAGAGACCCAGTACTTC. This sequence encodes CASSGLAGGQETQYF. The whole variable domain, remainder taken from reference TRBV5-1 and TRBJ2-5, is KAGVTQTPRYLIKTRGQQVTLSCSPISGHRSVSWYQQTPGQGLQFLFEYFSETQRNKGNFPGRFSGRQFSNSRSEMNVSTLELGDSALYLCASSGLAGGQETQYFGPGTRLLVL.

V is TRBV6-1 and J is TRBJ1-2, with a possible D match to TRBD1 (6 bases). Germline CDR1 is MNHNS and CDR2 is SASEGT. This CDR3 comprises 14 residues. Trimming cost V 3 bases and J 2 bases, with 10 bases left between them. The CDR3 region is CASSDGTRNYGYTF. The DNA of the CDR3 is TGTGCCAGCAGTGACGGGACAAGGAACTATGGCTACACCTTC.

The chain is built from TRBV7-8 and TRBJ2-3; 9 bases map to TRBD1. V gave up 7 bases and J gave up 3 bases; unmatched junction bases: 8. The germline V gene encodes CDR1 SGHVS and CDR2 FQNEAQ. The CDR3 is 15 amino acids. CDR3 protein: CASTSQGAGTDTQYF. The CDR3 bases are TGTGCCAGCACCTCACAGGGGGCCGGGACAGATACGCAGTATTTT.

V is TRBV11-3 and J is TRBJ2-7, with TRBD2 matching 7 bases. Germline V lookup: CDR1 SGHNT, CDR2 YENEEA. Trimming removed 6 bases from V and 2 bases from J; junction bases left unmatched: 7. This CDR3 region has 14 residues. The CDR3 bases are TGTGCCAGCAGTTCGGGGGGTCCCACCTACGAGCAGTACTTC. As protein: CASSSGGPTYEQYF.